The 29 T cell receptor beta chains presented below share a single source sample, sequenced in a study of T-cell reconstitution after alpha-beta-depleted transplantation in children. The library targeted TCRbeta and was prepared with unique molecular identifiers. TCRdb ran MiXCR on the PCR reads and lists one entry per CDR3 protein. The data show 380,000 or so distinct CDR3 sequences, about an eighth seen once. Sequencing used PBMCs, obtained from the stem cell graft. The receptor set was obtained from a human donor who donated a stem cell graft to a child with Fanconi anemia.

This clonotype was counted between two and nine times. CDR3 loop: CASQEYIRPNSPLHF. The DNA for the CDR3 is TGCGCCAGCCAGGAATATATTCGACCGAATTCACCCCTCCACTTT. The chain has TRBV5-1 and TRBJ1-6; D is unclear. From germline, CDR1 is SGHRS and CDR2 YFSETQ. V was trimmed by 7 bases and J by 7 bases, leaving 18 bases between them. There are 15 residues in the CDR3.

This clonotype occurred a few times. This chain links TRBV3-1 with TRBJ1-5; maybe TRBD1 (6 bases). CDR3 size: 13 residues. The germline gives CDR1 LGHDT, CDR2 YNNKEL (reference sequence). Trimming took 2 bases from V and 7 from J, leaving 9 bases between them. CDR3 nucleotides: TGTGCCAGCAGCCAAAGTAGGGGGCAGCCCCAGCATTTT. Translation: CASSQSRGQPQHF.

This clonotype has a handful of counts. The chain carries TRBV19 and TRBJ2-7; D is possibly TRBD1 (5 bases). The V gene lost 4 bases and the J gene lost 4 bases, with 20 bases spanning the gap. The length of the CDR3 is 16 residues. Germline V gives CDR1 LNHDA, CDR2 SQIVND (reference sequence). The CDR3 is CASSKQATAAPYEQYF. The DNA for the CDR3 is TGTGCCAGTAGTAAACAGGCGACCGCGGCTCCGTACGAGCAGTACTTC.

This clonotype showed up many times. This sequence joins TRBV5-6 and TRBJ2-2; 7 bases match TRBD1. Germline CDR1 is SGHDT and CDR2 is YYEEEE. The V gene end was trimmed by 5 bases and the J gene end by 1 base; junction bases not matched to a gene: 2. CDR3 size: 14 residues. CDR3: CASSRTGNTGELFF. As DNA, the CDR3 is TGTGCCAGCAGTCGGACAGGGAACACCGGGGAGCTGTTTTTT.

This clonotype appeared many times. The CDR3 is CASSRSGGAYNEQFF. The DNA for the CDR3 is TGTGCCAGCAGCAGGAGCGGGGGGGCCTACAATGAGCAGTTCTTC. The chain is built from TRBV11-2 and TRBJ2-1, with 10 positions matching TRBD2. From germline, CDR1 is SGHAT and CDR2 FQNNGV. V trimming: 5 bases; J trimming: 2 bases; junction bases outside the gene matches: 3. CDR3 length equals 15 residues.

This clonotype was seen a handful of times. The chain has TRBV7-2 and TRBJ2-6, with TRBD1 matching 7 bases. V lost 6 bases, J lost 0 bases, and 5 bases stayed unmatched. CDR3 size: 16 residues. Germline V lookup: CDR1 SGHTA, CDR2 FQGNSA. This CDR3 is CASRRDSISGANVLTF. The CDR3 DNA reads TGTGCCAGCAGACGGGACAGCATCTCTGGGGCCAACGTCCTGACTTTC.

The sample holds many counts of this clonotype. The chain combines TRBV20-1 with TRBJ2-7; TRBD1 matches 7 bases. The CDR3 length is 15 residues. Germline V gene data show CDR1 as DFQATT and CDR2 as SNEGSKA (reference sequence). The J segment lost 2 bases and the V segment lost 0 bases, leaving 7 bases of the junction unmatched. CDR3 coding DNA: TGCAGTGCTAGAGATCACAGGGGATCTCCCTACGAGCAGTACTTC. Protein product: CSARDHRGSPYEQYF.

This rearrangement joins TRBV5-1 to TRBJ1-6, with D possibly being TRBD1 (5 bases). The CDR3 is 15 amino acids. Germline loops: CDR1 SGHRS, CDR2 YFSETQ. Trimming left V 0 bases short and J 9 bases short, with 13 bases between. CDR3 amino acids: CASSLGQIASSPLHF. In nucleotides, the CDR3 is TGCGCCAGCAGCTTGGGACAGATTGCTTCTTCACCCCTCCACTTT.

The table lists this clonotype with a few counts. This sequence joins TRBV18 and TRBJ1-1; no clear D. V shed 3 bases and J shed 5 bases, with 10 bases lying between them. This CDR3 is built from 13 residues. Germline values: CDR1 KGHSH, CDR2 LQKENI. CDR3 DNA: TGTGCCAGCTCACCTATATCGGAGACTGAAGCTTTCTTT. Translation: CASSPISETEAFF.

This clonotype has just a few counts. The chain couples TRBV20-1 to TRBJ1-2; 8 bases map to TRBD1. CDR1 and CDR2 (germline): DFQATT, SNEGSKA (reference sequence). The CDR3 has 14 amino acids. V dropped 4 bases and J dropped 3; count of bases not matched to a gene: 7. CDR3 loop: CSATTGGVDYGYTF. The CDR3 region has the DNA TGCAGTGCTACTACAGGGGGAGTGGACTATGGCTACACCTTC.

This chain links TRBV20-1 with TRBJ1-2; D remains ambiguous. Trimming removed 3 bases from V and 1 base from J, with 12 bases in between. The CDR3 length is 14 residues. In germline, CDR1 is DFQATT, CDR2 SNEGSKA (reference sequence). CDR3 DNA: TGCAGTGCTAGTTCTCCGGGGAATAACTATGGCTACACCTTC. Translating it yields CSASSPGNNYGYTF.

This clonotype was counted many times. V gene TRBV28 combines with J gene TRBJ2-5, with D perhaps assigned TRBD1 or TRBD2 (5 bases each). The germline CDR1 and CDR2 sequences are MDHEN and SYDVKM. The V end lost 2 bases, the J end lost 4 bases, and 11 bases lay between the germline ends. This CDR3 spans 14 amino acids. CDR3 bases: TGTGCCAGCAGTTTAGGGCAGAGGGGAGAGACCCAGTACTTC. It translates to CASSLGQRGETQYF.

V usage is TRBV20-1 and J usage is TRBJ2-1; the match to TRBD2 covers 12 bases. In germline, CDR1 is DFQATT, CDR2 SNEGSKA (reference sequence). V shed 7 bases and J 7 bases; nucleotides not matched to a gene: 17. The CDR3 runs to 17 residues. The CDR3 nucleotides read TGCAGTGTCACAGCCTCACTAGCGGGGGGCCATTATAATGAGCAGTTCTTC. It is translated as CSVTASLAGGHYNEQFF.

The chain is built from TRBV20-1 and TRBJ2-7; either TRBD1 or TRBD2 may supply D (5 bases each). Germline assignment: CDR1 DFQATT and CDR2 SNEGSKA (reference sequence). This CDR3 region has 15 residues. Trimming took off 3 bases at V and 3 bases at J, with 18 bases between the two ends. DNA for the CDR3: TGCAGTGCTAGGGCAGGGCATCCTGGAGGCTACGAGCAGTACTTC. Translated, it gives CSARAGHPGGYEQYF.

The table lists this clonotype with a few counts. The chain recombines TRBV29-1 with TRBJ2-3; 9 bases align to TRBD2. The CDR3 contains 12 residues. Looked up from germline, CDR1 is SQVTM and CDR2 is ANQGSEA. V dropped 8 bases and J dropped 6; count of bases not matched to a gene: 6. The CDR3 loop is CSLGGGADTQYF. DNA for the CDR3: TGCAGCCTCGGCGGGGGGGCGGATACGCAGTATTTT.

As to this clonotype: A read error is possible here, since a much larger clone lies one base away. The chain is built from TRBV15 and TRBJ1-5; D is undetermined. The CDR3 runs 14 residues. Trimming took 3 bases from V and 4 from J, leaving 10 bases between them. Germline assignment: CDR1 LNHNV and CDR2 YYDKDF (reference sequence). The CDR3 region has the DNA TGTGCCACCAGCAGCATGTATACTAATCAGCCCCAGCATTTT. Translation gives CATSSMYTNQPQHF. Looking up the rest from reference TRBV15 and TRBJ1-5 gives the full variable domain: DAMVIQNPRYQVTQFGKPVTLSCSQTLNHNVMYWYQQKSSQAPKLLFHYYDKDFNNEADTPDNFQSRRPNTSFCFLDIRSPGLGDTAMYLCATSSMYTNQPQHFGDGTRLSIL.

Ten or more counts support this clonotype. This chain joins TRBV12-3 or TRBV12-4 and TRBJ1-2; D unclear. V lost 8 bases to trimming and J lost 4 bases, with 17 bases between them. This CDR3 comprises 14 residues. The CDR3 loop reads CASRPTAFGYGYTF. The CDR3, as DNA: TGTGCCAGCCGCCCGACGGCCTTTGGCTATGGCTACACCTTC.

This clonotype was recorded at least ten times. This rearrangement joins TRBV5-1 to TRBJ2-3; tentative D call: TRBD2 (6 bases). CDR3 length equals 14 residues. The V gene lost 5 bases and the J gene lost 1 base, with 11 bases spanning the gap. Germline V gene data show CDR1 as SGHRS and CDR2 as YFSETQ. CDR3 nucleotides: TGCGCCAGCAGGGACGGGGAGGGCACAGATACGCAGTATTTT. It is translated as CASRDGEGTDTQYF.

The chain recombines TRBV2 with TRBJ2-7; 7 bases are a match to TRBD1. The germline gives CDR1 SNHLY, CDR2 FYNNEI. The CDR3 totals 13 residues. V was pared by 4 bases and J by 6 bases, with 6 bases of the junction left unmatched. The chain's CDR3 is CASSAQTGSEQYF. CDR3 bases: TGTGCCAGCAGTGCTCAGACAGGGAGCGAGCAGTACTTC.

The rearrangement joins TRBV28 to TRBJ2-3; TRBD2 matches 8 bases. Germline lookup yields CDR1 MDHEN and CDR2 SYDVKM. V gave up 5 bases and J gave up 1 base; unmatched junction bases: 5. CDR3 length equals 15 residues. Here the CDR3 DNA reads TGTGCCAGCAGTAGTAGCGGGGAGGGCACAGATACGCAGTATTTT. Amino acid sequence: CASSSSGEGTDTQYF.

This clonotype has at least ten counts. The chain has TRBV28 and TRBJ2-3; 8 nucleotides line up with TRBD2. The trim removed 3 bases at V and 7 bases at J, leaving 12 bases unmatched. Per the germline V gene, CDR1 is MDHEN and CDR2 is SYDVKM. The CDR3 length is 16 residues. Here the CDR3 DNA reads TGTGCCAGCAGTTTTTCGTGGAGCGGGGGAGTAAATACGCAGTATTTT. Protein sequence: CASSFSWSGGVNTQYF.

The genes are TRBV18 and TRBJ2-5; D unresolved. Trimming cost V 2 bases and J 1 base, with 11 bases left between them. CDR1 and CDR2 from the germline V gene are KGHSH and LQKENI. This CDR3 is 15 amino acids long. The CDR3 is CASSPNPQRQETQYF. CDR3 coding DNA: TGTGCCAGCTCACCAAATCCCCAGCGCCAAGAGACCCAGTACTTC.

This clonotype occurred a few times. The CDR3 is CAWSVRRRRSEAFF. The CDR3 bases are TGTGCCTGGAGTGTACGGAGGAGGAGGTCTGAAGCTTTCTTT. J is TRBJ1-1 and V is TRBV30; D call uncertain. This CDR3 is built from 14 residues. V shed 0 bases and J shed 6 bases, with 14 bases lying between them. Germline V gene data show CDR1 as GTSNPN and CDR2 as SVGIG (reference sequence).

This clonotype was seen ten or more times. The rearrangement joins TRBV28 to TRBJ2-1; no reliable D call. Per the germline V gene, CDR1 is MDHEN and CDR2 is SYDVKM. The CDR3 is 13 residues long. V was cut by 5 bases and J by 6 bases, with 11 bases left in between. The CDR3 loop reads CASSPGRFNEQFF. CDR3 nucleotide sequence: TGTGCCAGCAGTCCGGGCCGATTCAATGAGCAGTTCTTC.

This clonotype showed up many times. The rearrangement uses TRBV30 and TRBJ2-3; D may correspond to TRBD1 or TRBD2 (5 bases each). Germline assignment: CDR1 GTSNPN and CDR2 SVGIG (reference sequence). Trimming cost V 2 bases and J 0 bases, with 12 bases left between them. The CDR3 extends over 15 amino acids. CDR3: CAWSRGRLSTDTQYF. The CDR3 nucleotides are TGTGCCTGGAGTCGGGGCAGGCTCAGCACAGATACGCAGTATTTT.

This clonotype was detected a few times. V and J are TRBV5-6 and TRBJ1-4, with TRBD1 identical over 8 bases. V was pared by 4 bases and J by 4 bases, with 3 bases of the junction left unmatched. The V gene's germline CDR1 is SGHDT and CDR2 YYEEEE. There are 14 residues in the CDR3. The CDR3 DNA is TGTGCCAGCAGCCAGACAGGGGTTAATGAAAAACTGTTTTTT. This gives the protein CASSQTGVNEKLFF. The complete variable domain, with remaining parts taken from reference TRBV5-6 and TRBJ1-4, reads DAGVTQSPTHLIKTRGQQVTLRCSPKSGHDTVSWYQQALGQGPQFIFQYYEEEERQRGNFPDRFSGHQFPNYSSELNVNALLLGDSALYLCASSQTGVNEKLFFGSGTQLSVL.

The sample holds one count of this clonotype. CDR3 sequence (DNA): TGTGCCCGGGCGGGGAACACCGGGGAGCTGTTTTTT. It codes for CARAGNTGELFF. V gene TRBV7-9 combines with J gene TRBJ2-2, with TRBD2 as a possible D gene (5 bases). Germline lookup yields CDR1 SEHNR and CDR2 FQNEAQ (reference sequence). Trimming removed 11 bases at V and 1 base at J, with 8 bases between. CDR3 length: 12 residues.

This clonotype turned up a few times. CDR3 in amino acids: CASSHLTGIGYNEQFF. The CDR3 DNA sequence: TGCGCCAGCAGCCACCTGACAGGGATAGGGTACAATGAGCAGTTCTTC. The chain combines TRBV4-3 with TRBJ2-1; TRBD1 agrees at 7 bases. The CDR3 sequence is 16 residues long. The V gene end was trimmed by 3 bases and the J gene end by 4 bases; junction bases not matched to a gene: 9. The germline V gene encodes CDR1 LGHNA and CDR2 YSLEER.

The chain employs TRBV18 and TRBJ2-3; unclear D gene. Germline CDR1 and CDR2: KGHSH and LQKENI. The CDR3 contains 13 residues. The V end lost 3 bases, the J end lost 2 bases, and 6 bases lay between the germline ends. The CDR3 DNA follows: TGTGCCAGCTCACCTACTGCCACAGATACGCAGTATTTT. This sequence encodes CASSPTATDTQYF.